Presented here are 24 T cell receptor beta chains from one specimen sequenced in a study of OX40 agonist ivuxolimab in advanced cancers. The repertoire was sequenced with immunoSEQ multiplex PCR; TCRdb's copy has only in-frame clones and lacks some. Of tens of thousands of clones in the sample, roughly 93% were seen once. The specimen was CD4+ or CD8+ T cells sorted from blood, collected in a trial of the OX40 agonist ivuxolimab. The origin of the receptors is an adult with an advanced solid tumor such as melanoma, head and neck, liver or kidney cancer.

The table lists this clone with a count of one. The gene calls are TRBV6-5 and TRBJ1-2; D is unclear. The V gene lost 5 bases and the J gene lost 2 bases, with 15 bases spanning the gap. The germline gives CDR1 MNHEY, CDR2 SVGAGI. CDR3 length: 15 amino acids. CDR3 bases: TGTGCCAGCAGTCCGCCGTCCGGGGAGAACTATGGCTACACCTTC. It is translated as CASSPPSGENYGYTF.

This rearrangement joins TRBV28 to TRBJ1-2; D gene unclear. V lost 3 bases to trimming and J lost 2 bases, with 7 bases between them. The V gene's germline CDR1 is MDHEN and CDR2 SYDVKM. The CDR3 spans 13 residues. The DNA of the CDR3 is TGTGCCAGCAGTTTCTTACAGAACTATGGCTACACCTTC. This sequence encodes CASSFLQNYGYTF.

The count of this clone is one. V gene TRBV6-6 combines with J gene TRBJ2-7, with D maybe TRBD1 (6 bases). With 5 bases removed from V and 4 bases from J, the gap between germline ends came to 12 bases. Germline V gene lookup returns CDR1 MNHNY and CDR2 SVGAGI (reference sequence). This CDR3 is 13 amino acids long. The CDR3, as DNA: TGTGCCAGCAGTACACAGGGTACTTACGAGCAGTACTTC. Residues: CASSTQGTYEQYF.

The CDR3 DNA reads TGTGCCAGCAGCTTGGAGTCTATGATGGGGGAAAAACTGTTTTTT. Its protein is CASSLESMMGEKLFF. The rearrangement joins TRBV5-6 to TRBJ1-4; D gene unclear. V was clipped by 0 bases and J by 8 bases, with 14 bases between them. The CDR3 is 15 amino acids. Germline V gives CDR1 SGHDT, CDR2 YYEEEE.

This sequence joins TRBV28 and TRBJ1-6; D remains unclear. Germline V CDR1 and CDR2: MDHEN, SYDVKM. This CDR3 is 13 amino acids long. Trimming took 2 bases from V and 7 from J, leaving 6 bases between them. Written as DNA, the CDR3 is TGTGCCAGCAGTTTAGTGCGGAATTCACCCCTCCACTTT. It codes for CASSLVRNSPLHF. Full variable domain (outside the CDR3, taken from reference TRBV28 and TRBJ1-6): DVKVTQSSRYLVKRTGEKVFLECVQDMDHENMFWYRQDPGLGLRLIYFSYDVKMKEKGDIPEGYSVSREKKERFSLILESASTNQTSMYLCASSLVRNSPLHFGNGTRLTVT.

CDR3 nucleotides: TGTGCCAGCAGCGTAGGCCCGAGGGGCGGGGAGCTGTTTTTT. It is translated as CASSVGPRGGELFF. The V gene is TRBV9, the J gene TRBJ2-2; D may be TRBD1 or TRBD2 (5 bases each). The CDR3 has 14 residues. V was pared by 0 bases and J by 7 bases, with 10 bases between. CDR1 is SGDLS, CDR2 YYNGEE, per germline.

The chain uses TRBV30 and TRBJ1-2, with D unclear. CDR3 length: 13 residues. The V gene lost 3 bases and the J gene lost 4 bases, with 12 bases spanning the gap. CDR1 is GTSNPN, CDR2 SVGIG, per germline (reference sequence). DNA for the CDR3: TGTGCCTGGAGCCCCCAGGTGTCCTATGGCTACACCTTC. Its translation: CAWSPQVSYGYTF.

V is TRBV5-1 and J is TRBJ1-4; D is ambiguous. This CDR3 contains 16 residues. The V and J ends lost 0 bases and 3 bases respectively, with 12 bases between them. Germline-derived CDR1 and CDR2 are SGHRS and YFSETQ. In nucleotides, the CDR3 is TGCGCCAGCAGCTTGGCTAAACGGCCGGCTAATGAAAAACTGTTTTTT. It translates to CASSLAKRPANEKLFF.

This clone was found once. The genes are TRBV28 and TRBJ2-5; D is uncertain. CDR3 length: 12 amino acids. V was clipped by 4 bases and J by 1 base, with 4 bases between them. Germline CDR1 and CDR2: MDHEN and SYDVKM. CDR3 sequence (DNA): TGTGCCAGCAGTTCTCTCCAAGAGACCCAGTACTTC. It yields the protein CASSSLQETQYF.

This clone was counted a few times. The CDR3 loop is CASTRLAGYNEQFF. In nucleotides, the CDR3 is TGTGCCAGCACCAGACTAGCGGGTTACAATGAGCAGTTCTTC. The V call is TRBV7-8, the J call TRBJ2-1; 10 bases match TRBD2. The CDR3 runs 14 residues. The V segment lost 7 bases and the J segment 4 bases; nucleotides outside the gene matches: 4. Germline values: CDR1 SGHVS, CDR2 FQNEAQ. Combining the CDR3 with reference TRBV7-8 and TRBJ2-1 gives the whole variable domain GAGVSQSPRYKVAKRGQDVALRCDPISGHVSLFWYQQALGQGPEFLTYFQNEAQLDKSGLPSDRFFAERPEGSVSTLKIQRTQQEDSAVYLCASTRLAGYNEQFFGPGTRLTVL.

This chain uses TRBV2 with TRBJ2-7; possibly TRBD1 or TRBD2 for D (5 bases each). The germline CDR1 and CDR2 sequences are SNHLY and FYNNEI. The germline V and J ends were trimmed by 2 bases and 4 bases, with 12 bases remaining between them. The CDR3 is made up of 14 amino acids. CDR3 coding DNA: TGTGCCAGCAGTGAACAGGGTTGGAGGTACGAGCAGTACTTC. Translating it yields CASSEQGWRYEQYF.

V and J are TRBV19 and TRBJ1-1, with a tentative D call TRBD1 (6 bases). The CDR3 extends over 14 amino acids. CDR1 is LNHDA and CDR2 is SQIVND in the germline V gene (reference sequence). Deletions cut 4 bases from V and 1 base from J, with 10 bases between. The CDR3 DNA reads TGTGCCAGTAGTAGGACAGTTCAGAACACTGAAGCTTTCTTT. Its translation is CASSRTVQNTEAFF.

The chain combines TRBV6-5 with TRBJ2-3, with D perhaps TRBD2 (6 bases). CDR3 length equals 15 residues. CDR1 MNHEY and CDR2 SVGAGI come from the germline V gene. Trimming took off 7 bases at V and 2 bases at J, with 16 bases between the two ends. For the CDR3, the DNA is TGTGCCAGCATCAAGACGGGACTCGTCACAGATACGCAGTATTTT. Translated, it gives CASIKTGLVTDTQYF.

The chain employs TRBV7-3 and TRBJ2-1, with D maybe TRBD2 (7 bases). Trimming cost V 1 base and J 0 bases, with 10 bases left between them. CDR1 and CDR2 (germline): SGHTA, FQGTGA. The CDR3 loop spans 16 amino acids. The CDR3 sequence: CASSLMAGASYNEQFF. The CDR3, as DNA: TGTGCCAGCAGCTTAATGGCGGGGGCCTCCTACAATGAGCAGTTCTTC. Based on the CDR3 plus reference TRBV7-3 and TRBJ2-1, the full variable domain is GAGVSQTPSNKVTEKGKYVELRCDPISGHTALYWYRQSLGQGPEFLIYFQGTGAADDSGLPNDRFFAVRPEGSVSTLKIQRTERGDSAVYLCASSLMAGASYNEQFFGPGTRLTVL.

CDR3 protein: CASSGSLWYNEQFF. The CDR3, as DNA: TGTGCCAGCAGTGGCTCTCTTTGGTACAATGAGCAGTTCTTC. The chain uses TRBV5-4 and TRBJ2-1; no reliable D call. This CDR3 contains 14 residues. Germline V gene data show CDR1 as SGHNT and CDR2 as YYREEE (reference sequence). V lost 5 bases to trimming and J lost 4 bases, with 13 bases between them.

This clone was detected only once. The chain joins TRBV2 to TRBJ2-1, with D uncertain. Germline V gene sequence: CDR1 SNHLY, CDR2 FYNNEI. The CDR3 sequence is 14 residues long. V dropped 2 bases and J dropped 7 bases, with 12 bases sitting between them. This CDR3 reads CASSEMVSANEQFF. CDR3 bases: TGTGCCAGCAGTGAAATGGTTTCAGCGAATGAGCAGTTCTTC.

This clone has only one observation. The rearrangement uses TRBV5-4 and TRBJ2-1; D call uncertain. Germline-derived CDR1 and CDR2 are SGHNT and YYREEE (reference sequence). V shed 4 bases and J shed 1 base, with 6 bases lying between them. The CDR3 is 13 residues long. The CDR3 nucleotides are TGTGCCAGCAGCCAAGTTTCCTACAATGAGCAGTTCTTC. This gives the protein CASSQVSYNEQFF.

This clone showed up just once. V usage is TRBV19 and J usage is TRBJ2-2; maybe TRBD2 (5 bases). V lost 1 base, J lost 3 bases, and 12 bases lay in between. In germline, CDR1 is LNHDA, CDR2 SQIVND (reference sequence). The CDR3 contains 16 residues. The CDR3 DNA sequence: TGTGCCAGTAGTATAGCTGAGGGCTCCTACACCGGGGAGCTGTTTTTT. Protein product: CASSIAEGSYTGELFF.

The rearrangement joins TRBV10-3 to TRBJ2-7; 8 nucleotides line up with TRBD1. Germline trimming cut 6 bases from V and 3 bases from J; bases unmatched to any gene: 10. In germline, CDR1 is ENHRY, CDR2 SYGVKD. The CDR3 has 15 residues. The CDR3 protein is CAISLRTGPDYEQYF. The CDR3 nucleotides are TGTGCCATCAGCCTACGGACAGGGCCGGACTACGAGCAGTACTTC.

In DNA, the CDR3 is TGTGCCAGCAGGGACGGAATGTACGAGCAGTACTTC. As protein: CASRDGMYEQYF. The chain combines TRBV6-6 with TRBJ2-7; D is unclear. With 6 bases removed from V and 4 bases from J, the gap between germline ends came to 10 bases. The CDR3 is 12 residues long. Germline CDR1 MNHNY, CDR2 SVGAGI (reference sequence).

This clone was found once. The V call is TRBV9, the J call TRBJ1-2; 7 nucleotides align to TRBD1. The CDR3 runs 15 residues. Germline V CDR1 and CDR2: SGDLS, YYNGEE. Losses at the gene ends were 4 bases for V and 1 base for J; bases not matched to a gene: 7. CDR3: CASSPPTGNNYGYTF. The CDR3 nucleotides read TGTGCCAGCAGCCCGCCGACAGGGAATAACTATGGCTACACCTTC.

The V and J genes are TRBV6-1 and TRBJ2-2; no reliable D call. CDR3 length: 13 residues. The ends were cut back, 5 bases at V and 5 bases at J, with 9 bases in the middle. Germline-derived CDR1 and CDR2 are MNHNS and SASEGT. CDR3 DNA sequence: TGTGCCAGCAGTTTGTCGAGTACCGGGGAGCTGTTTTTT. Translated, it gives CASSLSSTGELFF.

The chain employs TRBV5-4 and TRBJ1-1, with D maybe TRBD1 (6 bases). V shed 5 bases and J shed 0 bases, with 17 bases lying between them. The CDR3 totals 16 residues. Germline CDR1 is SGHNT and CDR2 is YYREEE (reference sequence). The CDR3 DNA reads TGTGCCAGCAGTGATCCGCGAACAGGGCTGAACACTGAAGCTTTCTTT. Its translation is CASSDPRTGLNTEAFF.

V is TRBV6-1 and J is TRBJ2-1; TRBD1 agrees at 9 bases. Per the germline V gene, CDR1 is MNHNS and CDR2 is SASEGT. The CDR3 totals 16 residues. V shed 2 bases and J 4 bases; nucleotides not matched to a gene: 6. Here the CDR3 reads CASSESTGGRYNEQFF. Here the CDR3 DNA reads TGTGCCAGCAGTGAAAGTACAGGGGGCAGGTACAATGAGCAGTTCTTC.